This T cell receptor beta chain was captured in a study of control samples from healthy donors and cancer patients. After removal of 6 bases from V and 5 bases from J, the junction contained 9 bases not matched to a gene. The CDR3 consists of 14 residues. CDR1 and CDR2 (germline): ENHRY, SYGVKD. Only in-frame clones appear in the TCRdb table, and some are missing; sequencing was by immunoSEQ multiplex PCR. The sample shows tens of thousands of clones, roughly nine tenths of them seen only once. The sequencing input was PBMCs. The receptor's source is a man aged 45-65 years with lung cancer. The chain combines TRBV10-3 with TRBJ1-2; TRBD1 matches at 7 bases. The CDR3 DNA reads TGTGCCATCAGCCGACAGGGACTGAATTATGGCTACACCTTC. Protein: CAISRQGLNYGYTF.